The clone carrying this T cell receptor (beta chain) was counted between two and nine times. This sample is drawn from a study of T cells in Graves' hyperthyroidism and ophthalmopathy. The source material, RNA transcripts, was used to amplify TCR beta CDR3 regions. Initially, a first-round RT-PCR of the TCR CDR3 employed the HTBI primer set. TCRdb fed the multiplex PCR reads into MiXCR, producing one record per CDR3 protein. The sample contains hundreds of thousands of distinct CDR3 sequences, about a fifth of which appear only once. Germline loops: CDR1 MDHEN, CDR2 SYDVKM. Trimming left V 5 bases short and J 4 bases short, with 18 bases between. CDR3 length: 15 residues.

The chain joins TRBV28 to TRBJ2-7, with D perhaps TRBD1 or TRBD2 (6 bases each). The sequenced material came from blood. This TCR derives from a man aged 25 to 40 with Graves' ophthalmopathy. The CDR3 is CASSQGGHGEYEQYF. The CDR3 bases are TGTGCCAGCAGTCAAGGGGGGCATGGAGAATACGAGCAGTACTTC.